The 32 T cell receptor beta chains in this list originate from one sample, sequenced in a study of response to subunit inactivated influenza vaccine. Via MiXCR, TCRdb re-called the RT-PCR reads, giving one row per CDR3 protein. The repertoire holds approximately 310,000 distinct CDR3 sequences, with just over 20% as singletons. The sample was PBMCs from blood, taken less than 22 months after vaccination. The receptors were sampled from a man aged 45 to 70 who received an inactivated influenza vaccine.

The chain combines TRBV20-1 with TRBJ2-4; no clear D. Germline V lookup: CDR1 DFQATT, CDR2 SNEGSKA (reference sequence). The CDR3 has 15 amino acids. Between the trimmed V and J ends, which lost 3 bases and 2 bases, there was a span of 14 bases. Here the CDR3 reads CSASSRDTTKNIQYF. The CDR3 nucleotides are TGCAGTGCTAGTAGTAGGGATACCACCAAAAACATTCAGTACTTC.

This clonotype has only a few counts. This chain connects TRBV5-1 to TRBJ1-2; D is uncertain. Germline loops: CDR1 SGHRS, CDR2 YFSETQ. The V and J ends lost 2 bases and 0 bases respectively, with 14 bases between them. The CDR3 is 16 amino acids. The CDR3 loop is CASSLNTAYSNYGYTF. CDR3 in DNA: TGCGCCAGCAGCTTAAATACGGCATATTCTAACTATGGCTACACCTTC.

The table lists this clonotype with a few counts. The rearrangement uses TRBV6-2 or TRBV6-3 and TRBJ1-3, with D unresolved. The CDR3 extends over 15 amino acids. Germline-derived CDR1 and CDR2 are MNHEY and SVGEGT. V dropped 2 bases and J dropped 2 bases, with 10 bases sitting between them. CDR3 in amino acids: CASSYPGSAGNTIYF. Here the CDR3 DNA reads TGTGCCAGCAGTTACCCAGGTTCGGCTGGAAACACCATATATTTT.

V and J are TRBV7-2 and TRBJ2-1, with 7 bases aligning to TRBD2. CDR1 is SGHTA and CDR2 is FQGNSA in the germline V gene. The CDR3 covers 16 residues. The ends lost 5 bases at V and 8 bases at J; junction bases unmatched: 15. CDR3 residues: CASSPKRASGSDEQFF. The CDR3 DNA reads TGTGCCAGCAGCCCGAAGCGGGCTAGCGGAAGCGATGAGCAGTTCTTC.

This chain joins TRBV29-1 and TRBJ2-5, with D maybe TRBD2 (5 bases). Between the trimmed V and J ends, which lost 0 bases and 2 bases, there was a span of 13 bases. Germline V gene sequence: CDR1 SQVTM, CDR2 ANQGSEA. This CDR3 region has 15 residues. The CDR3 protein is CSVEERGIYQETQYF. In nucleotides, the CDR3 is TGCAGCGTTGAAGAAAGAGGGATATATCAAGAGACCCAGTACTTC. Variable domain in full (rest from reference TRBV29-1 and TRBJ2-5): SAVISQKPSRDICQRGTSLTIQCQVDSQVTMMFWYRQQPGQSLTLIATANQGSEATYESGFVIDKFPISRPNLTFSTLTVSNMSPEDSSIYLCSVEERGIYQETQYFGPGTRLLVL.

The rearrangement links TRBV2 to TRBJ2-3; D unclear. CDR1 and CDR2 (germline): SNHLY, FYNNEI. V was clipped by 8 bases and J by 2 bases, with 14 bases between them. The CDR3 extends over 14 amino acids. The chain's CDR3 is CASRRGGLTDTQYF. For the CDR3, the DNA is TGTGCCAGCCGTCGAGGCGGTCTCACAGATACGCAGTATTTT. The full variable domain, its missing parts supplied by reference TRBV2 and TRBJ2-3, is EPEVTQTPSHQVTQMGQEVILRCVPISNHLYFYWYRQILGQKVEFLVSFYNNEISEKSEIFDDQFSVERPDGSNFTLKIRSTKLEDSAMYFCASRRGGLTDTQYFGPGTRLTVL.

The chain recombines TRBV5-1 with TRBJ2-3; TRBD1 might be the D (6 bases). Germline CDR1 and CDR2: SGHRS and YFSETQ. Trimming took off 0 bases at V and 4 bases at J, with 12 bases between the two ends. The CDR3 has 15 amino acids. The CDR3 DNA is TGCGCCAGCAGCTTGGCCTTCAGGGGTTCAGATACGCAGTATTTT. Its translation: CASSLAFRGSDTQYF.

The CDR3 loop is CATSRDYTGTGGSPLHF. CDR3 DNA: TGTGCCACCAGCAGAGACTACACCGGGACAGGGGGTTCACCCCTCCACTTT. The chain recombines TRBV15 with TRBJ1-6; 11 positions match TRBD1. Unmatched junction bases numbered 7, after V lost 0 bases and J lost 9 bases. The germline gives CDR1 LNHNV, CDR2 YYDKDF (reference sequence). This CDR3 contains 17 residues.

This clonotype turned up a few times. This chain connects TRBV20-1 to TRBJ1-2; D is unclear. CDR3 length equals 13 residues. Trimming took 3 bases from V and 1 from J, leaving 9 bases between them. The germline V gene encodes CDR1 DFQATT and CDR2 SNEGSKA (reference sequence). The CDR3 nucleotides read TGCAGTGCTAGGGAACAGTTTAACTATGGCTACACCTTC. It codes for CSAREQFNYGYTF.

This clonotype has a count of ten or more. The CDR3 here is CASSQDSFNSPLHF. CDR3 DNA: TGTGCCAGCAGCCAAGACAGTTTTAATTCACCCCTCCACTTT. This chain connects TRBV7-3 to TRBJ1-6; TRBD1 might be the D (5 bases). Between the trimmed V and J ends, which lost 5 bases and 6 bases, there was a span of 11 bases. The length of the CDR3 is 14 residues. Germline V gene sequence: CDR1 SGHTA, CDR2 FQGTGA.

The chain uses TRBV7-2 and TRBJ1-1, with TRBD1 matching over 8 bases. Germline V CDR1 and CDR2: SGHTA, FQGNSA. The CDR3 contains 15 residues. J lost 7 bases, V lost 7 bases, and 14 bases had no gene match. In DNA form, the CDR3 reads TGTGCCAGCACCGACTTGGGAACAGGGGGACTTGAAGCTTTCTTT. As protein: CASTDLGTGGLEAFF. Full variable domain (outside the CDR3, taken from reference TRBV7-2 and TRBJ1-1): GAGVSQSPSNKVTEKGKDVELRCDPISGHTALYWYRQSLGQGLEFLIYFQGNSAPDKSGLPSDRFSAERTGGSVSTLTIQRTQQEDSAVYLCASTDLGTGGLEAFFGQGTRLTVV.

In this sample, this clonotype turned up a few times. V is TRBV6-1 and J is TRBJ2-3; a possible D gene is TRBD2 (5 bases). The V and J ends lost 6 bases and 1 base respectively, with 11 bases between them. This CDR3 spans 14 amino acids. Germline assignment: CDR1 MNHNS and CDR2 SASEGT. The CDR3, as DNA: TGTGCCAGCAGAGAGCGGACTCGCACAGATACGCAGTATTTT. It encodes CASRERTRTDTQYF.

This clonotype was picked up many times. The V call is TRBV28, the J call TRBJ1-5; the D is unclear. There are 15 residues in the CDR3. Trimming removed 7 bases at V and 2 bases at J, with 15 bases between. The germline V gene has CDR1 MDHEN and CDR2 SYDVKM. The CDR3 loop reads CASNGPGIGNQPQHF. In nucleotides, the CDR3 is TGTGCCAGCAACGGCCCGGGGATCGGCAATCAGCCCCAGCATTTT. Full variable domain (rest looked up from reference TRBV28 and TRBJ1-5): DVKVTQSSRYLVKRTGEKVFLECVQDMDHENMFWYRQDPGLGLRLIYFSYDVKMKEKGDIPEGYSVSREKKERFSLILESASTNQTSMYLCASNGPGIGNQPQHFGDGTRLSIL.

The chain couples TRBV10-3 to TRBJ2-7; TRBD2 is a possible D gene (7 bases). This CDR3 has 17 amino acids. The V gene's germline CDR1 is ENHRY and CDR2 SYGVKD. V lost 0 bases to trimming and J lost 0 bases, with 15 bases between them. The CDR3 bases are TGTGCCATCAGTGAGTCGAAAGGCGGGGGCTTCTCCTACGAGCAGTACTTC. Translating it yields CAISESKGGGFSYEQYF.

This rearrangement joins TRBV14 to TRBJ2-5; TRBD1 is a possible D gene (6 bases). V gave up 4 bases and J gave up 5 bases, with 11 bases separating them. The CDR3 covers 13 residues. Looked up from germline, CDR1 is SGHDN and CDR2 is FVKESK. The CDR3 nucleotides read TGTGCCAGCAGCCCCGGGACACGGGAGACCCAGTACTTC. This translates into CASSPGTRETQYF.

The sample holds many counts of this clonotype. The CDR3 protein is CASSEAGPLSTDTQYF. CDR3 coding DNA: TGCGCCAGCAGCGAGGCCGGGCCGTTGAGCACAGATACGCAGTATTTT. The chain couples TRBV5-1 to TRBJ2-3; D is unclear. V lost 4 bases, J lost 0 bases, and 15 bases lay in between. CDR1 and CDR2 (germline): SGHRS, YFSETQ. The CDR3 length is 16 residues.

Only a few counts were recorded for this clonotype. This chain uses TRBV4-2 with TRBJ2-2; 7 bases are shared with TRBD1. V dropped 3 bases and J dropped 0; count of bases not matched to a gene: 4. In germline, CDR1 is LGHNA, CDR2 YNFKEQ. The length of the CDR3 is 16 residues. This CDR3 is CASSHGGTANTGELFF. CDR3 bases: TGTGCCAGCAGCCACGGTGGGACAGCGAACACCGGGGAGCTGTTTTTT.

The CDR3 DNA reads TGTGCCAGCAGCGAGAAGTTCAATGAGCAGTTCTTC. Its translation: CASSEKFNEQFF. The genes are TRBV28 and TRBJ2-1; D is unclear. Trimming took off 6 bases at V and 6 bases at J, with 9 bases between the two ends. This CDR3 has 12 amino acids. From germline, CDR1 is MDHEN and CDR2 SYDVKM.

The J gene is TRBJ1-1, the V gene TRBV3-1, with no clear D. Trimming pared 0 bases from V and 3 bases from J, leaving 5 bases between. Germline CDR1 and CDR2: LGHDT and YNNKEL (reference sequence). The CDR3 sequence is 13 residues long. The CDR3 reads CASSQDLDTEAFF. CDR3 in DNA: TGTGCCAGCAGCCAAGATCTCGACACTGAAGCTTTCTTT.

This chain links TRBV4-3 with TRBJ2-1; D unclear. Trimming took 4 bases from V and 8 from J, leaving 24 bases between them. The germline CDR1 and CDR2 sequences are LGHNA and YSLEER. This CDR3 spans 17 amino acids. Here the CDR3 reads CASSPRVALFTTDEQFF. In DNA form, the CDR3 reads TGCGCCAGCAGCCCTCGGGTGGCACTTTTTACCACGGATGAGCAGTTCTTC.

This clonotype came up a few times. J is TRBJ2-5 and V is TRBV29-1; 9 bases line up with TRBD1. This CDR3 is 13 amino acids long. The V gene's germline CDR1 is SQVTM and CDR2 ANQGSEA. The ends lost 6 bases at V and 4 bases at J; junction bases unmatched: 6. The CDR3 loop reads CSVGQGGRETQYF. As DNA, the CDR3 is TGCAGCGTGGGACAGGGCGGGAGAGAGACCCAGTACTTC.

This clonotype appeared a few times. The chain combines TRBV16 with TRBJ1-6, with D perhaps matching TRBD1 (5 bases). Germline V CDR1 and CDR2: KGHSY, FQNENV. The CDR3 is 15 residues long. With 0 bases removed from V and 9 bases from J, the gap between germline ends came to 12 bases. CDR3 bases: TGTGCCAGCAGCCAATCGTGGCAGGGCTTTTCACCCCTCCACTTT. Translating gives CASSQSWQGFSPLHF.

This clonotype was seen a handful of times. The CDR3 here is CASSINRGQDEQYF. CDR3 nucleotides: TGTGCCAGTAGTATCAACAGGGGGCAGGACGAGCAGTACTTC. The chain links TRBV19 to TRBJ2-7; 9 bases align to TRBD1. The CDR3 loop spans 14 amino acids. CDR1 and CDR2 (germline): LNHDA, SQIVND (reference sequence). V shed 3 bases and J 5 bases; nucleotides not matched to a gene: 5.

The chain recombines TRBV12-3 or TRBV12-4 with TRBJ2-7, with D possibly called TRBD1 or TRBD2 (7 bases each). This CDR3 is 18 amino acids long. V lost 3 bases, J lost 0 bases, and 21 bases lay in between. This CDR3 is CASSLGRQGLLGSYEQYF. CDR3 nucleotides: TGTGCCAGCAGTTTGGGCCGACAGGGACTACTTGGCTCCTACGAGCAGTACTTC.

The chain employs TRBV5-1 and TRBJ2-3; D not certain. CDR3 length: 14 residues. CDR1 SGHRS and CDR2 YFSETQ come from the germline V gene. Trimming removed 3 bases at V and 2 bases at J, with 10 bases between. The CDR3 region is CASSSADVTDTQYF. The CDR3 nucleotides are TGCGCCAGCAGCTCCGCGGACGTCACAGATACGCAGTATTTT.

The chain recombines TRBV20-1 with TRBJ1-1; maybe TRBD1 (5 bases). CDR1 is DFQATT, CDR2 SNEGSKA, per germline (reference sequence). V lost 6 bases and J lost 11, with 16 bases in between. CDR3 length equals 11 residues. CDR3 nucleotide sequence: TGCAGTGCGGGGGGACGAATTGAGGCTTTCTTT. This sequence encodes CSAGGRIEAFF.

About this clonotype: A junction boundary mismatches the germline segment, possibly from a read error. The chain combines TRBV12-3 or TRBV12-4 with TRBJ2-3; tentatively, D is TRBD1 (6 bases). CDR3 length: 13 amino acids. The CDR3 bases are TGTGCCAGCAGTTTAGGACTGGGGGCCCCCTATAGATTT. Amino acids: CASSLGLGAPYRF.

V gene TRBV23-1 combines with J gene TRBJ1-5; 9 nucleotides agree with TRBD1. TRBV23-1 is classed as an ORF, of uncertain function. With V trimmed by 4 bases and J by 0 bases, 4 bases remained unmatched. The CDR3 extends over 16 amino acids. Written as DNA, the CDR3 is TGCGCCAGCAGTCTGACAGGGGGAAATAGCAATCAGCCCCAGCATTTT. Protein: CASSLTGGNSNQPQHF.

The CDR3 protein is CAISAITGGQGNSPLHF. The CDR3 DNA reads TGTGCCATCAGTGCTATTACAGGGGGACAGGGTAATTCACCCCTCCACTTT. The chain recombines TRBV10-3 with TRBJ1-6; 9 bases agree with TRBD1. V lost 4 bases to trimming and J lost 6 bases; unmatched junction nucleotides: 10. The CDR3 has 17 amino acids. The germline gives CDR1 ENHRY, CDR2 SYGVKD.

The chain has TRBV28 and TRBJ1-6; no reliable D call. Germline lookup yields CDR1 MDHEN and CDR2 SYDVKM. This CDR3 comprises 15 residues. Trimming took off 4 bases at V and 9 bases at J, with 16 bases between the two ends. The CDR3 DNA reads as TGTGCCAGCAGTTCCATGCCCACCCCGGGTTCACCCCTCCACTTT. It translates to CASSSMPTPGSPLHF.

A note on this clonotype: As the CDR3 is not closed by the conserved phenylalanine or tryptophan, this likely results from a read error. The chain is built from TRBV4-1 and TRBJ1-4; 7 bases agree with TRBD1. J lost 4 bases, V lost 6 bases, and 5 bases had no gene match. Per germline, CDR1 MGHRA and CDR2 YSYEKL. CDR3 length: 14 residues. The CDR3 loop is CASRRQGGNEKLFS. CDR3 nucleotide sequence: TGCGCCAGCAGGAGACAGGGCGGTAATGAAAAACTGTTTTCT.

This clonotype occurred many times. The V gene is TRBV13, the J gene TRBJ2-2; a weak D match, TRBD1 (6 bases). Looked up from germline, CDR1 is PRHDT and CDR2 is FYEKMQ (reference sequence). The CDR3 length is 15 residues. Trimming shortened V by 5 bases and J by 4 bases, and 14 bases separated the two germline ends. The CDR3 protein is CASSLGQLITGELFF. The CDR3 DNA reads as TGTGCCAGCAGCCTCGGACAGTTGATCACCGGGGAGCTGTTTTTT.